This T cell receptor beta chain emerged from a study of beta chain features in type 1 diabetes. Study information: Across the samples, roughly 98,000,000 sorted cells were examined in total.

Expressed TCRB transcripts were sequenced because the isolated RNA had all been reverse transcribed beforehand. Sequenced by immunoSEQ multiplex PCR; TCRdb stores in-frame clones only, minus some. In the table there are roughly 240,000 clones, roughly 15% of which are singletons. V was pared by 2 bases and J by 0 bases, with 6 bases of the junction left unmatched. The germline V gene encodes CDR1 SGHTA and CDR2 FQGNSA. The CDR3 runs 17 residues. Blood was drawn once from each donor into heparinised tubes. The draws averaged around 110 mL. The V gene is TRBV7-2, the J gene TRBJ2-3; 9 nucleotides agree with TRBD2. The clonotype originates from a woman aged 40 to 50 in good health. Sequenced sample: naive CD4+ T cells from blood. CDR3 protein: CASSLTVAGASTDTQYF. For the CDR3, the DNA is TGTGCCAGCAGCTTAACGGTAGCGGGGGCAAGCACAGATACGCAGTATTTT. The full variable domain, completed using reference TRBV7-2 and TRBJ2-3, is GAGVSQSPSNKVTEKGKDVELRCDPISGHTALYWYRQSLGQGLEFLIYFQGNSAPDKSGLPSDRFSAERTGGSVSTLTIQRTQQEDSAVYLCASSLTVAGASTDTQYFGPGTRLTVL.